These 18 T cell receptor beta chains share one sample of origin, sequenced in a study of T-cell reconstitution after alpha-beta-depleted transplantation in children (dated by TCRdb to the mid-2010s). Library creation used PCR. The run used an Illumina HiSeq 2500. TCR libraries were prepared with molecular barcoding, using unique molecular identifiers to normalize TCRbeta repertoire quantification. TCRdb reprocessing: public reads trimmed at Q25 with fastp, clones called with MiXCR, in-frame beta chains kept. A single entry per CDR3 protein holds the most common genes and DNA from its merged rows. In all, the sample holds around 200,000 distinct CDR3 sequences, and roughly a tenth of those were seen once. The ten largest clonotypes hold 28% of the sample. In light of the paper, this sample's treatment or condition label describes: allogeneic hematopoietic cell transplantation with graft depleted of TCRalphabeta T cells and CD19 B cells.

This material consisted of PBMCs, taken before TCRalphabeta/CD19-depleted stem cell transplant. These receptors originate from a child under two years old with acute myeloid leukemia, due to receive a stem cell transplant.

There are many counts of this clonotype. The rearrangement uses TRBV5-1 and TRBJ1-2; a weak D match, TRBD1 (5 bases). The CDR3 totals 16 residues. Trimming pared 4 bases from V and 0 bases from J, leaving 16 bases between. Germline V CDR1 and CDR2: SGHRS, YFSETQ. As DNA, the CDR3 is TGCGCCAGCAGCCGGGACCCAGAAGGAGCTAACTATGGCTACACCTTC. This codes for CASSRDPEGANYGYTF.

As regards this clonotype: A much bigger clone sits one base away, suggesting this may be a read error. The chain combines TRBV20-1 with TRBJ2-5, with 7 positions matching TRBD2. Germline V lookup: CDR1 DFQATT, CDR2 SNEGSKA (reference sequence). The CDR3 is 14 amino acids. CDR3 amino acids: CCALGGDQEETQYF. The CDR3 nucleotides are TGCTGTGCCCTGGGGGGGGACCAGGAAGAGACCCAGTACTTC.

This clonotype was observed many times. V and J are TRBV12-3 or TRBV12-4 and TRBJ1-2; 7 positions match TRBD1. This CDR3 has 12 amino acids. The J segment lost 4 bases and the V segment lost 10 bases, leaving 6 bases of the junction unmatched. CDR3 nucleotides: TGTGCCAACTGGGACAGTTCCTATGGCTACACCTTC. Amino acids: CANWDSSYGYTF.

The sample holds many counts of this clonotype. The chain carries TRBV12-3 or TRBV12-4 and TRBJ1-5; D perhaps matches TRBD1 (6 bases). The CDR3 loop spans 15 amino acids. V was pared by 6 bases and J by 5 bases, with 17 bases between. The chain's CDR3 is CASSPSGGADQPQHF. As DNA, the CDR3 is TGTGCCAGCAGCCCCTCGGGGGGCGCAGATCAGCCCCAGCATTTT.

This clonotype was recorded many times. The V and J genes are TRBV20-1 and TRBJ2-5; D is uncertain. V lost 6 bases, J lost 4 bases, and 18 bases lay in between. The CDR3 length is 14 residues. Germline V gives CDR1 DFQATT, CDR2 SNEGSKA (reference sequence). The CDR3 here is CSALKPLPGETQYF. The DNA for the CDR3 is TGCAGTGCCTTAAAACCCCTACCGGGAGAGACCCAGTACTTC.

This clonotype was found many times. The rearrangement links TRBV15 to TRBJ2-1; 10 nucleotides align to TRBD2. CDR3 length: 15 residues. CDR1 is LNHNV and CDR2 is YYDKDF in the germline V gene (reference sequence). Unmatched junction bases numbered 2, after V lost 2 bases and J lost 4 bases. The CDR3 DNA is TGTGCCACCAGCAGAACTAGCGGGGTATACAATGAGCAGTTCTTC. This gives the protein CATSRTSGVYNEQFF.

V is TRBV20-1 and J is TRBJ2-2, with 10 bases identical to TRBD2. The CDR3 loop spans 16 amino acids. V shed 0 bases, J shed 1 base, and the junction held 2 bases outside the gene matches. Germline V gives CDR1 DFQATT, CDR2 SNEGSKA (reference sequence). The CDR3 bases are TGCAGTGCTAGAGATATAGCGGGAGGGAACACCGGGGAGCTGTTTTTT. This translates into CSARDIAGGNTGELFF.

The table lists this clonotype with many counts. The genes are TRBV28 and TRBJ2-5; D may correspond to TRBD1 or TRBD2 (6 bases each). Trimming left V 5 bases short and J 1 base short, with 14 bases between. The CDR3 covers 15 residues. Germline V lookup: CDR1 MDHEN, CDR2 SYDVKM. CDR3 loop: CASSPTTGAQETQYF. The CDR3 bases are TGTGCCAGCAGTCCGACGACGGGGGCCCAAGAGACCCAGTACTTC.

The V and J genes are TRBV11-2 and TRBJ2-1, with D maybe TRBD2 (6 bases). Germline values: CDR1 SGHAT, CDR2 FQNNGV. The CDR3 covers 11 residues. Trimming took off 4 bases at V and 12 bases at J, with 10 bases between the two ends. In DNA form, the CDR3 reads TGTGCCAGCAGCTCCGGGACTGTGCAGTTCTTC. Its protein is CASSSGTVQFF.

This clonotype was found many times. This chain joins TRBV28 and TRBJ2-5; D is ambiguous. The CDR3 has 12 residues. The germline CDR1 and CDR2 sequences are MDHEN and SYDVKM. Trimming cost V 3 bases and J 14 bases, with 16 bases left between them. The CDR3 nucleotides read TGTGCCAGCAGTTTGTGGAGAGGTGAAGTCTACTTC. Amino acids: CASSLWRGEVYF.

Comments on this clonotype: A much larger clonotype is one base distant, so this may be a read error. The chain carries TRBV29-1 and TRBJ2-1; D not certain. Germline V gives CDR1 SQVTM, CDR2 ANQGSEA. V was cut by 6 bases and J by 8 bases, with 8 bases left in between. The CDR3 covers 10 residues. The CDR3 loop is CSVVSDEQFF. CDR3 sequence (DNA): TGCAGCGTGGTGAGCGATGAGCAGTTCTTC.

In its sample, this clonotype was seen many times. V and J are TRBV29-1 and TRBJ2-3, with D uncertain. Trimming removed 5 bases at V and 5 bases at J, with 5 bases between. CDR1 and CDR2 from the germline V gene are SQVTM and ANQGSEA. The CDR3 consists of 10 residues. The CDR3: CSVYLDTQYF. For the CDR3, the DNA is TGCAGCGTTTATCTAGATACGCAGTATTTT.

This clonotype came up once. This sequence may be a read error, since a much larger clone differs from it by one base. The CDR3 here is CSARPPGASANTGELFF. CDR3 in DNA: TGCAGTGCTAGACCCCCCGGGGCCAGCGCGAACACCGGGGAGCTGTTTTTT. The V call is TRBV20-1, the J call TRBJ2-2; D assignment may be TRBD1 or TRBD2 (5 bases each). Trimming took off 2 bases at V and 0 bases at J, with 16 bases between the two ends. This CDR3 comprises 17 residues. CDR1 and CDR2 (germline): DFQATT, SNEGSKA (reference sequence).

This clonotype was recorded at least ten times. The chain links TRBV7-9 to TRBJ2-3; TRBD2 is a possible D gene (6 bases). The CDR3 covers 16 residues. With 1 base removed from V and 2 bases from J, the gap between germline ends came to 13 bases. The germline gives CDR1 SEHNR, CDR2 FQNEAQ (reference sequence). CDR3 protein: CASSLVSGPSTDTQYF. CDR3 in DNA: TGTGCCAGCAGCTTAGTTAGCGGTCCCTCCACAGATACGCAGTATTTT. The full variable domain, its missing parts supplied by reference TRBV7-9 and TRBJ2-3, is DTGVSQNPRHKITKRGQNVTFRCDPISEHNRLYWYRQTLGQGPEFLTYFQNEAQLEKSRLLSDRFSAERPKGSFSTLEIQRTEQGDSAMYLCASSLVSGPSTDTQYFGPGTRLTVL.

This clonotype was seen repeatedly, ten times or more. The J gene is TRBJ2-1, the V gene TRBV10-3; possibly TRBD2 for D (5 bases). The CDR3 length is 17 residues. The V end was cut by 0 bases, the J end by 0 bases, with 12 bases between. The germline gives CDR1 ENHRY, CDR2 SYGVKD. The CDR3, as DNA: TGTGCCATCAGTGAGTCGCTGCGGGTGAACTCCTACAATGAGCAGTTCTTC. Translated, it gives CAISESLRVNSYNEQFF.

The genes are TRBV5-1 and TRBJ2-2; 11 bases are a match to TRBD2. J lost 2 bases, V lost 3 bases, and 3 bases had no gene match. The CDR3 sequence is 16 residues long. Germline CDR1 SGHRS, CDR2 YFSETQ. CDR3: CASSSRLAGNTGELFF. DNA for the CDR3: TGCGCCAGCAGCTCCCGACTAGCGGGAAACACCGGGGAGCTGTTTTTT.

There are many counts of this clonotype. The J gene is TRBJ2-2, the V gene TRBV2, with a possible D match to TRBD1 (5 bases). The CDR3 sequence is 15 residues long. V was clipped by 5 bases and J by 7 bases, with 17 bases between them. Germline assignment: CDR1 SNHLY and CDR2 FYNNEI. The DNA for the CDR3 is TGTGCCAGCAGTAAAAGGGCAGGGTCGGACGGGGAGCTGTTTTTT. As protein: CASSKRAGSDGELFF.

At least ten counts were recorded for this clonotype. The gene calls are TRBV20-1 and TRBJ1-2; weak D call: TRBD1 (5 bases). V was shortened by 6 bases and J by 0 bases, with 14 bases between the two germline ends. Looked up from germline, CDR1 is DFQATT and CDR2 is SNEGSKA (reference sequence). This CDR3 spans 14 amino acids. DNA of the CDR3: TGCAGTGCCAGCGAACGGGGCCCTAACTATGGCTACACCTTC. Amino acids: CSASERGPNYGYTF.